This T cell receptor (beta chain) was recovered during a study of T-cell reconstitution after alpha-beta-depleted transplantation in children. The TCRbeta library was prepared with unique molecular identifiers. Using its own MiXCR run on the PCR reads, TCRdb lists one record per CDR3 protein. The sample includes some 530,000 distinct CDR3 sequences, about 12% of them seen just once. The CDR3 totals 16 residues. V dropped 1 base and J dropped 6 bases, with 16 bases sitting between them. Germline assignment: CDR1 MNHEY and CDR2 SVGEGT. The chain couples TRBV6-2 or TRBV6-3 to TRBJ1-5; TRBD1 is a possible D gene (5 bases). This clonotype was obtained from a human donor who donated a stem cell graft to a child with combined immunodeficiency. The input for sequencing was PBMCs from the stem cell graft donor, taken from the stem cell graft. The CDR3 here is CASSYFLQGMAQPQHF. CDR3 sequence (DNA): TGTGCCAGCAGTTACTTTCTCCAGGGAATGGCTCAGCCCCAGCATTTT.